This passage covers 28 T cell receptor beta chains from one sample sequenced in a study of regulatory T cells in long-lasting Graves disease. Investigators prepared the TCR beta libraries by applying iRepertoire HTBI primers and Arm-PCR of CDR3 regions. TCRdb reprocessed the multiplex PCR reads via MiXCR and lists one record per CDR3 protein. The sample yields 430,000 or so distinct CDR3 sequences, 21% seen once. Regarding time point: persistent/refractory GD, antithyroid drugs over 5 years with positive TRAb. Generation of the TCR library employed RNA extracted from PBMCs. The specimen was peripheral blood mononuclear cells (PBMCs), collected when the disease was refractory, from a patient treated with antithyroid drugs. The source of these receptors is a female donor with Graves disease.

This clonotype was observed many times. The chain recombines TRBV28 with TRBJ1-5; no firm D call. The ends were cut back, 6 bases at V and 6 bases at J, with 6 bases in the middle. Germline CDR1 is MDHEN and CDR2 is SYDVKM. This CDR3 has 11 residues. The CDR3 sequence: CASSKLQPQHF. CDR3 DNA sequence: TGTGCCAGCAGCAAACTTCAGCCCCAGCATTTT. The variable domain in full, completed from reference TRBV28 and TRBJ1-5, reads DVKVTQSSRYLVKRTGEKVFLECVQDMDHENMFWYRQDPGLGLRLIYFSYDVKMKEKGDIPEGYSVSREKKERFSLILESASTNQTSMYLCASSKLQPQHFGDGTRLSIL.

The sample holds many counts of this clonotype. This chain joins TRBV25-1 and TRBJ1-2; TRBD1 matches 10 bases. Trimming removed 0 bases from V and 4 bases from J; junction bases left unmatched: 14. CDR1 is MGHDK and CDR2 is SYGVNS in the germline V gene. The CDR3 sequence is 19 residues long. The CDR3 DNA is TGTGCCAGCAGTGAATACTTCGACGGGACAGGGGATGGAGGCTATGGCTACACCTTC. Translated, it gives CASSEYFDGTGDGGYGYTF.

This clonotype was observed many times. V usage is TRBV27 and J usage is TRBJ2-6; D is unresolved. The germline V gene encodes CDR1 MNHEY and CDR2 SMNVEV (reference sequence). The V and J ends lost 5 bases and 0 bases respectively, with 17 bases between them. The CDR3 extends over 18 amino acids. The CDR3 region has the DNA TGTGCCAGCAGTACGCTTCCCCAGGCAGTCTCTGGGGCCAACGTCCTGACTTTC. The encoded protein is CASSTLPQAVSGANVLTF.

The table lists this clonotype with a count of one. This rearrangement joins TRBV12-5 to TRBJ2-1; 10 bases are shared with TRBD2. The CDR3 is 19 residues long. Germline V gives CDR1 LGHNT, CDR2 FRNRAP. V dropped 0 bases and J dropped 1; count of bases not matched to a gene: 9. In DNA form, the CDR3 reads TGTGCTAGTGGTTTGGTAAGGTCTAGCGGGAGTGGGTCCTACAATGAGCAGTTCTTC. Protein sequence: CASGLVRSSGSGSYNEQFF.

Only a few counts were recorded for this clonotype. The chain carries TRBV11-3 and TRBJ2-1; 7 bases are a match to TRBD1. The CDR3 runs to 14 residues. The germline V gene encodes CDR1 SGHNT and CDR2 YENEEA. V lost 1 base and J lost 10; bases outside the gene matches: 7. This CDR3 reads CASSLGGVTGEQFF. The CDR3 nucleotides are TGTGCCAGCAGCTTAGGAGGGGTGACAGGGGAGCAGTTCTTC.

The sample holds many counts of this clonotype. The chain employs TRBV2 and TRBJ2-5; TRBD2 is a possible D gene (7 bases). The germline V gene encodes CDR1 SNHLY and CDR2 FYNNEI. CDR3 length: 13 residues. Between the trimmed V and J ends, which lost 8 bases and 5 bases, there was a span of 15 bases. This CDR3 is CASSRGGAETQYF. CDR3 sequence (DNA): TGTGCCAGCTCAAGGGGGGGAGCTGAGACCCAGTACTTC.

This clonotype came up many times. The chain carries TRBV19 and TRBJ1-1; perhaps TRBD1 as D (6 bases). The CDR3 extends over 13 amino acids. V lost 7 bases to trimming and J lost 4 bases, with 13 bases between them. Germline CDR1 LNHDA, CDR2 SQIVND (reference sequence). CDR3 bases: TGTGCCAGTAACAGGGAGGTAGGCACTGAAGCTTTCTTT. This gives the protein CASNREVGTEAFF.

The rearrangement joins TRBV19 to TRBJ2-2, with 11 nucleotides matching TRBD1. The CDR3 extends over 15 amino acids. The germline V gene encodes CDR1 LNHDA and CDR2 SQIVND (reference sequence). With V trimmed by 6 bases and J by 7 bases, 7 bases remained unmatched. CDR3 loop: CASREGQGVIGELFF. CDR3 nucleotide sequence: TGTGCCAGTAGGGAGGGACAGGGGGTCATCGGGGAGCTGTTTTTT.

The gene calls are TRBV29-1 and TRBJ1-4; 8 bases align to TRBD1. The trim removed 5 bases at V and 6 bases at J, leaving 2 bases unmatched. The CDR3 spans 12 residues. Germline V gene lookup returns CDR1 SQVTM and CDR2 ANQGSEA. As DNA, the CDR3 is TGCAGCGTTCAGGGGGCGGATGAAAAACTGTTTTTT. It yields the protein CSVQGADEKLFF.

This clonotype has just a few counts. The gene calls are TRBV19 and TRBJ2-1; D ambiguous. Germline CDR1 LNHDA, CDR2 SQIVND (reference sequence). Trimming removed 5 bases at V and 10 bases at J, with 18 bases between. The CDR3 totals 14 residues. The CDR3 DNA sequence: TGTGCCAGTAGTTCATCCAACTCGGGCCGGGAGCAGTTCTTC. This sequence encodes CASSSSNSGREQFF.

This clonotype came up many times. The V and J genes are TRBV24-1 and TRBJ2-5, with D possibly being TRBD2 (5 bases). From germline, CDR1 is KGHDR and CDR2 SFDVKD. The CDR3 has 12 residues. Trimming pared 4 bases from V and 4 bases from J, leaving 6 bases between. Here the CDR3 reads CATSEEGETQYF. The CDR3, as DNA: TGTGCCACCAGTGAAGAGGGAGAGACCCAGTACTTC.

The rearrangement links TRBV27 to TRBJ2-3; D not certain. CDR3 size: 13 residues. The germline V gene encodes CDR1 MNHEY and CDR2 SMNVEV (reference sequence). V was clipped by 5 bases and J by 6 bases, with 12 bases between them. The CDR3 nucleotides are TGTGCCAGCAGTCCTGGACGTCGGGATACGCAGTATTTT. It encodes CASSPGRRDTQYF.

This clonotype has at least ten counts. The rearrangement links TRBV6-1 to TRBJ1-4; D is possibly TRBD1 (6 bases). Trimming pared 4 bases from V and 10 bases from J, leaving 16 bases between. Looked up from germline, CDR1 is MNHNS and CDR2 is SASEGT. The CDR3 covers 14 residues. Here the CDR3 DNA reads TGTGCCAGCAGTGCGGACAGCCGCCTTGGAAAACTGTTTTTT. As protein: CASSADSRLGKLFF.

CDR3: CASSLTGLTSTDTQYF. The CDR3 bases are TGTGCCAGCAGTTTGACGGGACTTACTAGCACAGATACGCAGTATTTT. The chain carries TRBV6-5 and TRBJ2-3; D may be TRBD2 (6 bases). The germline V and J ends were trimmed by 4 bases and 0 bases, with 14 bases remaining between them. This CDR3 spans 16 amino acids. Per the germline V gene, CDR1 is MNHEY and CDR2 is SVGAGI.

This clonotype came up a few times. CDR3 amino acids: CAWSGMYEQYF. The DNA for the CDR3 is TGTGCCTGGAGTGGGATGTACGAGCAGTACTTC. V and J are TRBV30 and TRBJ2-7; D remains ambiguous. The CDR3 sequence is 11 residues long. Germline V lookup: CDR1 GTSNPN, CDR2 SVGIG (reference sequence). V lost 1 base and J 4 bases, leaving 5 bases between the germline ends.

The chain recombines TRBV28 with TRBJ2-3, with D possibly being TRBD1 (7 bases). CDR1 MDHEN and CDR2 SYDVKM come from the germline V gene. V dropped 8 bases and J dropped 6 bases, with 24 bases sitting between them. The CDR3 is made up of 16 amino acids. The CDR3 bases are TGTGCCAGCGCCTATCGGTACAGGGGACTGGTGGATACGCAGTATTTT. This codes for CASAYRYRGLVDTQYF. Drawing the rest from reference TRBV28 and TRBJ2-3, the complete variable domain is DVKVTQSSRYLVKRTGEKVFLECVQDMDHENMFWYRQDPGLGLRLIYFSYDVKMKEKGDIPEGYSVSREKKERFSLILESASTNQTSMYLCASAYRYRGLVDTQYFGPGTRLTVL.

This clonotype turned up a few times. This may come from a read error, since a much larger clone is one base off. J is TRBJ2-2 and V is TRBV27, with 11 bases lining up with TRBD1. V lost 3 bases to trimming and J lost 6 bases; unmatched junction nucleotides: 18. This CDR3 has 20 amino acids. Germline CDR1 is MNHEY and CDR2 is SMNVEV (reference sequence). The CDR3 coding sequence is TGTGCCAGCAGTTTCCTGGACAGGGGGCGTGAGTTTTGGAAAGCCGGGGAGCTGTTTTTT. Translating it yields CASSFLDRGREFWKAGELFF.

The CDR3: CASSDNTGELFF. The CDR3 DNA sequence: TGCGCCAGCAGTGACAACACCGGGGAGCTGTTTTTT. The chain has TRBV10-2 and TRBJ2-2; D remains unclear. CDR1 is WSHSY and CDR2 is SAAADI in the germline V gene. The CDR3 is 12 amino acids. Deletions cut 3 bases from V and 2 bases from J, with 1 base between.

At least ten counts were recorded for this clonotype. The gene calls are TRBV28 and TRBJ1-2, with D possibly being TRBD1 (5 bases). Trimming shortened V by 3 bases and J by 8 bases, and 10 bases separated the two germline ends. CDR3 length equals 12 residues. Germline-derived CDR1 and CDR2 are MDHEN and SYDVKM. The CDR3 loop is CASSFSGFGYTF. DNA for the CDR3: TGTGCCAGCAGTTTTTCAGGGTTCGGCTACACCTTC.

The J gene is TRBJ2-4, the V gene TRBV27, with D hard to call. Deletions cut 8 bases from V and 2 bases from J, with 13 bases between. The CDR3 has 14 residues. Per the germline V gene, CDR1 is MNHEY and CDR2 is SMNVEV (reference sequence). CDR3 in amino acids: CASRPFDSKNIQYF. The CDR3 DNA reads TGTGCCAGCCGTCCCTTCGACTCCAAAAACATTCAGTACTTC.

This clonotype was observed many times. This chain links TRBV2 with TRBJ1-3, with no clear D. There are 14 residues in the CDR3. V was clipped by 1 base and J by 2 bases, with 6 bases between them. The germline V gene has CDR1 SNHLY and CDR2 FYNNEI. The CDR3 spells CASSEERAGNTIYF. DNA for the CDR3: TGTGCCAGCAGTGAAGAGAGGGCTGGAAACACCATATATTTT.

This sequence joins TRBV2 and TRBJ2-1; D is uncertain. The length of the CDR3 is 16 residues. CDR1 is SNHLY and CDR2 is FYNNEI in the germline V gene. The V and J ends lost 4 bases and 2 bases respectively, with 15 bases between them. The chain's CDR3 is CASSVRSGRPYNEQFF. CDR3 nucleotide sequence: TGTGCCAGCAGTGTTCGCTCCGGACGTCCCTACAATGAGCAGTTCTTC.

This clonotype was recorded at least ten times. The V gene is TRBV12-3 or TRBV12-4, the J gene TRBJ2-2, with 9 bases fitting TRBD1. After removal of 5 bases from V and 4 bases from J, the junction contained 8 bases not matched to a gene. There are 16 residues in the CDR3. In DNA, the CDR3 is TGTGCCAGCAGTCAAGCGGGGACAGGGTCCACCGGGGAGCTGTTTTTT. Translation gives CASSQAGTGSTGELFF.

There are many counts of this clonotype. J is TRBJ2-2 and V is TRBV28; 7 bases line up with TRBD1. The CDR3 runs 16 residues. Germline V CDR1 and CDR2: MDHEN, SYDVKM. With 6 bases clipped from V and 4 bases from J, the junction kept 11 bases outside the gene matches. CDR3 loop: CASSLIGTVITGELFF. For the CDR3, the DNA is TGTGCCAGCAGCCTCATCGGGACAGTTATCACCGGGGAGCTGTTTTTT.

This clonotype came up many times. The J gene is TRBJ1-5, the V gene TRBV20-1; D may be TRBD1 (6 bases). Germline V gene lookup returns CDR1 DFQATT and CDR2 SNEGSKA (reference sequence). V shed 6 bases and J shed 0 bases, with 15 bases lying between them. The CDR3 is 15 amino acids. CDR3 sequence: CSASNRVNSNQPQHF. The CDR3 DNA reads as TGCAGTGCATCTAACAGGGTCAATAGCAATCAGCCCCAGCATTTT.

V gene TRBV4-1 combines with J gene TRBJ2-3, with TRBD2 matching over 9 bases. Trimming removed 0 bases from V and 6 bases from J; junction bases left unmatched: 4. The germline gives CDR1 MGHRA, CDR2 YSYEKL. This CDR3 is 15 amino acids long. Here the CDR3 reads CASSQELAGEDTQYF. The CDR3 bases are TGCGCCAGCAGCCAAGAGTTAGCGGGAGAGGATACGCAGTATTTT.

This clonotype was found many times. V and J are TRBV20-1 and TRBJ2-7; 10 bases are shared with TRBD2. The trim removed 5 bases at V and 6 bases at J, leaving 10 bases unmatched. The CDR3 totals 14 residues. The germline gives CDR1 DFQATT, CDR2 SNEGSKA (reference sequence). CDR3 coding DNA: TGCAGTGCTCAAAGTCTAGCGGGAGTAACCGAGCAGTACTTC. This gives the protein CSAQSLAGVTEQYF.

This clonotype was observed a few times. The chain combines TRBV6-5 with TRBJ1-2, with D perhaps matching TRBD1 (5 bases). Germline lookup yields CDR1 MNHEY and CDR2 SVGAGI. V was shortened by 2 bases and J by 7 bases, with 20 bases between the two germline ends. This CDR3 is 16 amino acids long. DNA for the CDR3: TGTGCCAGCAGTTACGGCCCCTCTTTTCAGGGAGGTGGCTACACCTTC. Its translation: CASSYGPSFQGGGYTF.